The T cell receptor (beta chain) under discussion was sequenced for a study of T cell clonality in common variable immunodeficiency. V lost 5 bases and J lost 0, with 11 bases in between. This CDR3 spans 14 amino acids. Germline V gene data show CDR1 as SGHAT and CDR2 as FQNNGV. With respect to this clone: The CDR3 extends 3 residues past the end of the read, so its final part is completed from the germline J gene.

Repertoires were generated with immunoSEQ multiplex PCR, while TCRdb's copy carries only in-frame clones and drops some. The sample has tens of thousands of clones, none seen only once. Each donor provided 5 to 8 ml of heparinized whole blood. This chain joins TRBV11-2 and TRBJ2-7; maybe TRBD2 (6 bases). The receptor's source is a person between 18 and 69 years old in good health. Source material: peripheral blood mononuclear cells. CDR3 sequence reads: CASSPGLSSYEQYF. The CDR3 DNA, read in part, is TGTGCCAGCAGCCCGGGACTCAGCTCCTACGAG.